This is a list of T cell receptor beta chains from one sample in a study of T cell responses to AZD1222 COVID-19 vaccine. Method: immunoSEQ multiplex PCR; TCRdb's copy keeps in-frame clones and lacks some. The table records 95,000 to 150,000 clones, 80% to 90% of them present only once. The sample consisted of peripheral blood, taken on day 0 of AZD1222 vaccination. The receptors were sampled from an adult in good health. The CDR3 runs from the conserved cysteine through the conserved F or W. The order of the fields is J gene, D gene, V gene, clone size, CDR3 protein, CDR3 DNA. The D gene is left open where the match is weak. Clone size appears in some rows only: once, few, many, or a class for an expanded clone.

>TRBJ2-2|NA|TRBV6-4|NA
CASSVEAGTGELFF
TGTGCCAGCAGTGTCGAAGCAGGGACCGGGGAGCTGTTTTTT
>TRBJ2-1|TRBD2|TRBV24-1|NA
CATSDPSGGAYNEQFF
TGTGCCACCAGTGATCCAAGCGGGGGGGCCTACAATGAGCAGTTCTTC
>TRBJ1-2|NA|TRBV7-8|NA
CASSLGGSSGYTF
TGTGCCAGCAGCTTAGGGGGCTCGAGTGGCTACACCTTC
>TRBJ2-5|NA|TRBV5-1|NA
CASSLEARGGKTQYF
TGCGCCAGCAGCTTGGAGGCTCGGGGAGGAAAGACCCAGTACTTC
>TRBJ2-7|NA|TRBV5-4|NA
CATGPGEEYEQYF
TGTGCCACTGGGCCCGGGGAGGAGTACGAGCAGTACTTC
>TRBJ1-5|TRBD1|TRBV5-1|once
CASSEQGDQPQHF
TGCGCCAGCAGCGAACAGGGGGATCAGCCCCAGCATTTT
>TRBJ2-4|TRBD2|TRBV4-2|NA
CASSQVWGAGGSSAKNIQYF
TGTGCCAGCAGCCAGGTCTGGGGAGCGGGAGGGTCCTCAGCCAAAAACATTCAGTACTTC
>TRBJ1-2|NA|TRBV9|few
CASSVDRGNPYGYTF
TGTGCCAGCAGCGTAGATAGAGGGAACCCCTATGGCTACACCTTC
>TRBJ2-5|NA|TRBV9|NA
CASSSPLTETQYF
TGTGCCAGCAGCTCCCCGCTTACGGAGACCCAGTACTTC
>TRBJ2-1|NA|TRBV4-3|few
CASSAGPHEQFF
TGCGCCAGCAGCGCGGGGCCCCATGAGCAGTTCTTC
>TRBJ2-3|TRBD1|TRBV19|NA
CATRQGASRTDTQYF
TGTGCCACCAGACAGGGGGCATCTAGGACAGATACGCAGTATTTT
>TRBJ2-1|TRBD2|TRBV2|NA
CASGLAERHDEQFF
TGTGCCAGCGGACTAGCGGAGCGTCATGATGAGCAGTTCTTC
>TRBJ2-3|NA|TRBV19|NA
CASSIVRYTDTQYF
TGTGCCAGTAGTATAGTTAGGTACACAGATACGCAGTATTTT
>TRBJ1-3|NA|TRBV19|NA
CASSIPVGTGNTIYF
TGTGCCAGTAGTATACCAGTAGGAACTGGAAACACCATATATTTT
>TRBJ1-3|NA|TRBV4-3|NA
CASSPTGSTSGNTIYF
TGCGCCAGCAGCCCGACAGGTTCTACCTCTGGAAACACCATATATTTT
>TRBJ2-5|NA|TRBV5-1|NA
CASSLRGLSDQETQYF
TGCGCCAGCAGCTTGCGGGGCCTATCCGACCAAGAGACCCAGTACTTC
>TRBJ1-5|NA|TRBV7-2|NA
CASSLGRGGAQPQHF
TGTGCCAGCAGCTTAGGCAGGGGTGGGGCCCAGCCCCAGCATTTT
>TRBJ2-3|NA|TRBV6-5|NA
CASSFFRVGDTQYF
TGTGCCAGCAGTTTTTTCAGGGTCGGAGATACGCAGTATTTT
>TRBJ2-3|NA|TRBV28|NA
CASSTTSVTDTQYF
TGTGCCAGCAGTACTACGTCCGTAACAGATACGCAGTATTTT
>TRBJ1-2|NA|TRBV4-3|NA
CASSQEPRNYGYTF
TGCGCCAGCAGCCAAGAACCCCGGAACTATGGCTACACCTTC
>TRBJ1-1|NA|TRBV6-5|NA
CASRQQIGGNTEAFF
TGTGCCAGCAGGCAACAGATTGGAGGGAACACTGAAGCTTTCTTT
>TRBJ1-6|NA|TRBV28|NA
CASSYSGYNSPLHF
TGTGCCAGCAGTTATAGCGGGTATAATTCACCCCTCCACTTT
>TRBJ2-2|TRBD1|TRBV6-5|NA
CASSYYETGTGELFF
TGTGCCAGCAGTTACTACGAGACAGGGACCGGGGAGCTGTTTTTT
>TRBJ1-2|NA|TRBV7-9|NA
CASSLYPILGYTF
TGTGCCAGCAGCTTATACCCGATCTTGGGCTACACCTTC
>TRBJ1-2|NA|TRBV5-6|NA
CASSLGAGTTAGYTF
TGTGCCAGCAGCTTGGGGGCCGGGACCACTGCTGGCTACACCTTC
>TRBJ1-2|NA|TRBV19|NA
CASSIGDGYTF
TGTGCCAGTAGTATAGGTGATGGCTACACCTTC
>TRBJ2-3|NA|TRBV7-2|NA
CASSLVRGGRTDTQYF
TGTGCCAGCAGCTTAGTCAGGGGCGGACGCACAGATACGCAGTATTTT
>TRBJ2-2|NA|TRBV28|NA
CASSPRDTNTGELFF
TGTGCCAGCAGTCCGAGGGACACCAACACCGGGGAGCTGTTTTTT
>TRBJ2-7|NA|TRBV5-1|NA
CASSSTGVSGAYEQYF
TGCGCCAGCAGCTCCACCGGGGTGAGTGGGGCCTACGAGCAGTACTTC
>TRBJ1-1|TRBD1|TRBV29-1|NA
CSVQGVEAFF
TGCAGCGTCCAGGGGGTTGAAGCTTTCTTT
>TRBJ2-7|NA|TRBV7-2|NA
CASSLGVGGAYEQYF
TGTGCCAGCAGCTTAGGGGTCGGGGGCGCCTACGAGCAGTACTTC
>TRBJ2-7|NA|TRBV2|NA
CASSGDPISYEQYF
TGTGCCAGCAGTGGGGACCCGATCTCCTACGAGCAGTACTTC
>TRBJ2-7|NA|TRBV19|NA
CASGEGPLFQQYF
TGTGCCAGTGGGGAAGGGCCCCTTTTCCAGCAGTACTTC
>TRBJ2-2|TRBD2|TRBV7-9|NA
CASSLGLAGPRGTGELFF
TGTGCCAGCAGCTTGGGACTAGCGGGCCCCAGGGGAACCGGGGAGCTGTTTTTT
>TRBJ1-2|NA|TRBV28|few
CASSLSGLGYGYTF
TGTGCCAGCAGTTTATCGGGGCTTGGCTATGGCTACACCTTC
>TRBJ1-1|NA|TRBV2|NA
CASSESGLTEAFF
TGTGCCAGCAGTGAATCGGGGTTGACTGAAGCTTTCTTT
>TRBJ2-5|NA|TRBV18|NA
CASSPSTGTIQETQYF
TGTGCCAGCTCACCATCTACAGGCACGATCCAAGAGACCCAGTACTTC
>TRBJ2-5|NA|TRBV5-1|NA
CASSFGSETQYF
TGCGCCAGCAGCTTCGGATCTGAGACCCAGTACTTC
>TRBJ1-2|NA|TRBV7-2|NA
CASSYPLNYGYTF
TGTGCCAGCAGCTACCCCCTAAACTATGGCTACACCTTC
>TRBJ2-1|NA|TRBV19|NA
CASRGVRGPRGDEQFF
TGTGCCAGTAGGGGGGTCCGGGGACCCCGGGGTGATGAGCAGTTCTTC
>TRBJ2-1|NA|TRBV7-9|NA
CASSPTGGGVSNEQFF
TGTGCCAGCAGCCCGACAGGAGGAGGAGTAAGTAATGAGCAGTTCTTC
>TRBJ2-7|NA|TRBV18|NA
CASSPSHFAGLSSYEQYF
TGTGCCAGCTCACCCTCTCATTTCGCCGGACTTAGCTCCTACGAGCAGTACTTC
>TRBJ2-7|NA|TRBV5-4|few
CASSMFDLSYEQYF
TGTGCCAGCAGCATGTTCGACCTTTCCTACGAGCAGTACTTC
>TRBJ1-1|NA|TRBV19|NA
CASSSRGNTEAFF
TGTGCCAGTAGCTCAAGGGGGAACACTGAAGCTTTCTTT
>TRBJ2-7|NA|TRBV21-1|once
CASASDRSYEQYF
TGTGCCAGCGCTTCGGACAGGTCCTACGAGCAGTACTTC
>TRBJ1-2|NA|TRBV27|NA
CASRPTGLLNYGYTF
TGTGCCAGCAGGCCGACAGGACTGCTTAACTATGGCTACACCTTC
>TRBJ2-1|NA|TRBV4-1|NA
CASSQDRAGNEQFF
TGCGCCAGCAGCCAAGACAGGGCCGGCAATGAGCAGTTCTTC